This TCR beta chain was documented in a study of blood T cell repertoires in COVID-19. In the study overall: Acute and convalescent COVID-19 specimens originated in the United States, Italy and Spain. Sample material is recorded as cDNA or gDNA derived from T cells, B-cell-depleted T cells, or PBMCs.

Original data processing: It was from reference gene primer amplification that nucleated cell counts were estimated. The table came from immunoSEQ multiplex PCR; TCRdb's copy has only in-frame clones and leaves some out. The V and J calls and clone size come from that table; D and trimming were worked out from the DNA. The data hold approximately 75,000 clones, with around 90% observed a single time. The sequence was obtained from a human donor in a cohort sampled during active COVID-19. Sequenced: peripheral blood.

The CDR3 DNA sequence: TGTGCCAGCAGTTTATCGGGACAGGTCCCAACTAATGAAAAACTGTTTTTT. Protein sequence: CASSLSGQVPTNEKLFF. The chain employs TRBV28 and TRBJ1-4; 8 positions agree with TRBD1. The trim removed 1 base at V and 0 bases at J, leaving 4 bases unmatched. Per germline, CDR1 MDHEN and CDR2 SYDVKM. This CDR3 has 17 residues.